Listed below are T cell receptor beta chains from one sample, sequenced in a study of blood T cells in healthy people across ages. MiXCR was run by TCRdb on the 5' RACE reads, yielding one entry per CDR3 protein. This table has 550,000 to 700,000 distinct CDR3 sequences, about 26% appearing once. Sequencing was carried out using blood. The receptors were gathered from a woman in her seventies in good health. CDR3s include the opening cysteine and the closing phenylalanine or tryptophan. The D gene is left open where the match is weak. Part of the rows lack a size; the others show once, few, many or a class for expanded clones.

cdr3_nt	cdr3_aa	j_call	v_call	d_call	clone_size
TGCGCCAGCACTACTTCCGGGTTAAAGGGAGAGACCCAGTACTTC	CASTTSGLKGETQYF	TRBJ2-5	TRBV5-1	.	.
TGTGCCAGCATCCTTGCGGGGGGGACGGAGAAACGGAATGAGCAGTTCTTC	CASILAGGTEKRNEQFF	TRBJ2-1	TRBV21-1	.	.
TGTGCCAGCAGCCTCCTATCCTATCCAGAACTGTTTTTT	CASSLLSYPELFF	TRBJ1-4	TRBV7-2	.	few
TGTGCCAGCAGCAAAACAGAATCGAGGGGGTCTGGGGCCAACGTCCTGACTTTC	CASSKTESRGSGANVLTF	TRBJ2-6	TRBV9	.	.
TGCGCCAGCAGCCAGGATCTGGGGCCCTACGAGCAGTACTTC	CASSQDLGPYEQYF	TRBJ2-7	TRBV5-1	.	many
TGTGCCAGCAGGACAGAGTCTTACACCGGGGAGCTGTTTTTT	CASRTESYTGELFF	TRBJ2-2	TRBV6-1	.	.
TGCGCCAGCAGCTCCGGGGGGGCCAGTATAGAGACCCAGTACTTC	CASSSGGASIETQYF	TRBJ2-5	TRBV5-1	TRBD2	.
TGTGCCAGCAGTTTAGCCAACCTGGAGCCCCTCCACTTT	CASSLANLEPLHF	TRBJ1-6	TRBV12-3/TRBV12-4	.	many
TGTGCCAGCAGCAACGAAGCTGGAAACACCATATATTTT	CASSNEAGNTIYF	TRBJ1-3	TRBV9	.	.
TGTGCCAGCAGTTCAACCCTCGGGGGTGGAGAGACCCAGTACTTC	CASSSTLGGGETQYF	TRBJ2-5	TRBV6-6	.	.
TGCAGTGCTAGCCAAACAAGAGTCCAAGAGACCCAGTACTTC	CSASQTRVQETQYF	TRBJ2-5	TRBV20-1	.	.
TGTGCCATCAAGACTAGCGGGGGGCTATACACCGGGGAGCTGTTTTTT	CAIKTSGGLYTGELFF	TRBJ2-2	TRBV10-3	TRBD2	.
TGTGCCAGCAGCTTGCGGGGGACCTCCTCGGAGACCCAGTACTTC	CASSLRGTSSETQYF	TRBJ2-5	TRBV7-2	TRBD2	few
TGTGCCAGCAGCTTAGTGGGAGTGAGAGGCGAGACCCAGTACTTC	CASSLVGVRGETQYF	TRBJ2-5	TRBV7-9	.	.
TGCGCCAGCAGCCAAATGGGGAAAAAAAACATTCAGTACTTC	CASSQMGKKNIQYF	TRBJ2-4	TRBV4-1	.	many
TGTGCCAGCAGACCCCTAGCGGGGGGTACCTACGAGCAGTACTTC	CASRPLAGGTYEQYF	TRBJ2-7	TRBV6-6	TRBD2	.
TGCAGTGCCGAATTTACAGGGGGCACTGAAGCTTTCTTT	CSAEFTGGTEAFF	TRBJ1-1	TRBV20-1	TRBD1	.
TGCGCCGGCAGCTTGGGAGGAACAAATGAGCAGTTCTTC	CAGSLGGTNEQFF	TRBJ2-1	TRBV5-1	.	few
TGTGCCAGCAGCTTAGAAGGCGCAGGGAGGGCCGGGGAGCTGTTTTTT	CASSLEGAGRAGELFF	TRBJ2-2	TRBV7-9	TRBD2	few
TGTGCCAGCAGTGAAGCTATTTATTTAGCTGAAGCTTTCTTT	CASSEAIYLAEAFF	TRBJ1-1	TRBV6-1	.	.
TGTGCCAGCAGCTTAACTAGCGGGGGAATAGGAGATACGCAGTATTTT	CASSLTSGGIGDTQYF	TRBJ2-3	TRBV5-5	TRBD2	.
TGTGCCAGCAGCTATCGCCGGACAGTCGAAAAACTGTTTTTT	CASSYRRTVEKLFF	TRBJ1-4	TRBV12-3/TRBV12-4	.	few
TGTGCCAGCAAAAGGGGCCCCTCCTACGAGCAGTACTTC	CASKRGPSYEQYF	TRBJ2-7	TRBV27	.	.
TGTGCCAGCAGTACTAGCACAGATACGCAGTATTTT	CASSTSTDTQYF	TRBJ2-3	TRBV12-3/TRBV12-4	.	few
TGCGCCAGCAGCATACCGACAGGATACAATGAGCAGTTCTTC	CASSIPTGYNEQFF	TRBJ2-1	TRBV5-1	.	.
TGCGCCAGCAGCTTGGGAGAGTATGAGCAGTTCTTC	CASSLGEYEQFF	TRBJ2-1	TRBV5-1	.	.
TGCAGTGCTCGGACAGATCCTAACTATGGCTACACCTTC	CSARTDPNYGYTF	TRBJ1-2	TRBV20-1	.	few
TGTGCCAGCAGCCAAATCTCCGGGATATTACACAATGAGCAGTTCTTC	CASSQISGILHNEQFF	TRBJ2-1	TRBV3-1	.	.
TGTGCCAGCAGCTTAGGGGGGCCTGGGGCCAACGTCCTGACTTTC	CASSLGGPGANVLTF	TRBJ2-6	TRBV11-3	.	.
TGTGCCAGCAGACAAAGCTCCTACAATGAGCAGTTCTTC	CASRQSSYNEQFF	TRBJ2-1	TRBV27	.	.
TGTGCCACGACCTCTCGAACTGAAGCTTTCTTT	CATTSRTEAFF	TRBJ1-1	TRBV10-3	.	few
TGCAGTGCTAGGAGCCCCGGAAGCGGGGGGGCCAGTAGTGAGCAGTTCTTC	CSARSPGSGGASSEQFF	TRBJ2-1	TRBV20-1	TRBD2	few
TGTGCCAGCAGCAACCTAGCTCGGGTGCAGTATTTT	CASSNLARVQYF	TRBJ2-3	TRBV7-2	.	.
TGTGCCAGCAGTAAGTTCTCCTACGAGCAGTACTTC	CASSKFSYEQYF	TRBJ2-7	TRBV6-1	.	.
TGTGCCAGCTCACCACCGGAAGGACGGCCTAACTATGGCTACACCTTC	CASSPPEGRPNYGYTF	TRBJ1-2	TRBV18	.	.
TGCAGTGCTAGCGGGCCCCCCCTGGATGAGCAGTTCTTC	CSASGPPLDEQFF	TRBJ2-1	TRBV20-1	.	.
TGTGCCAGCTCCGCGGCGGGGAACACCGGGGAGCTGTTTTTT	CASSAAGNTGELFF	TRBJ2-2	TRBV2	.	.
TGTGCCAGCGCGCCCGGGACAGTGAGGGGAGCTTTCTTT	CASAPGTVRGAFF	TRBJ1-1	TRBV7-9	TRBD1	.
TGTGCCAGCATGGACTCGGATGCTGGGGCCAACGTCCTGACTTTC	CASMDSDAGANVLTF	TRBJ2-6	TRBV6-6	.	once
TGTGCCAGCAGTAGAACAGGGGAAGAGCAGTACTTC	CASSRTGEEQYF	TRBJ2-7	TRBV11-3	TRBD1	few
TGCAGCGTTGATGTCGGGGCCAAAAACATTCAGTACTTC	CSVDVGAKNIQYF	TRBJ2-4	TRBV29-1	.	.
TGTGCCAGCAGCGGGGGTCGGTCGGCCAGCTCCAGCACAGATACGCAGTATTTT	CASSGGRSASSSTDTQYF	TRBJ2-3	TRBV6-1	.	.